Here is one TCR beta chain with its context. The TCR library protocol was used to attach unique molecular identifiers. These identifiers were attached to individual cDNA molecules. TCRdb analysed the 5' RACE reads with MiXCR anew, one entry per CDR3 protein. The data hold about 32,000 distinct CDR3 sequences, with 9% observed a single time. This record belongs to a study of early T cells in non-severe SARS-CoV-2 infection. V was clipped by 4 bases and J by 10 bases, with 16 bases between them. This CDR3 has 13 amino acids. Per germline, CDR1 SGHTA and CDR2 FQGNSA. This chain uses TRBV7-2 with TRBJ1-1; D not certain. The sample taken for sequencing was whole blood. The sequence came from an adult who was a healthcare worker with PCR-confirmed SARS-CoV-2 infection or an uninfected control (not recorded which). This CDR3 reads CASSSLDTPGAFF. In DNA, the CDR3 is TGTGCCAGCAGCTCCCTCGACACCCCTGGAGCTTTCTTT.